The present TCR beta chain was sequenced within a study of neurological immune-mediated disorders. There are 13 residues in the CDR3. Germline V gene sequence: CDR1 LGHNT, CDR2 FRNRAP. V gave up 4 bases and J gave up 5 bases; unmatched junction bases: 2. The sample holds many counts of this clonotype. TCRdb fed the 5' RACE reads into MiXCR, producing one record per CDR3 protein. The sample yields tens of thousands of distinct CDR3 sequences, roughly 2.5% seen once. The sequenced sample was PBMCs. The J gene is TRBJ2-5, the V gene TRBV12-5; 9 positions agree with TRBD1. This receptor was identified in a man aged 50-60 years with multiple sclerosis. CDR3 region: CASGSGQGETQYF. CDR3 bases: TGTGCTAGTGGTTCGGGACAGGGTGAGACCCAGTACTTC.